Here is one TCR beta chain with its context. V shed 6 bases and J 0 bases; nucleotides not matched to a gene: 2. The CDR3 runs 14 residues. Germline loops: CDR1 MDHEN, CDR2 SYDVKM. The table came from immunoSEQ multiplex PCR; TCRdb's copy has only in-frame clones and leaves some out. The sample holds 150,000 to 200,000 clones, over 75% seen once. Each participant's cohort was designated according to participant-reported clinical history. These data belong to a study of blood T cell repertoires in COVID-19. Sequenced input: PBMCs or T cells enriched from blood (not recorded which). This TCR was sampled from a man in his fifties or sixties who had recovered from COVID-19. V gene TRBV28 combines with J gene TRBJ1-5; the match to TRBD1 covers 7 bases. CDR3 loop: CASRTGDSNQPQHF. The CDR3 DNA reads as TGTGCCAGCAGAACAGGGGATAGCAATCAGCCCCAGCATTTT.